The 8 T cell receptor beta chains in this list originate from one sample, sequenced in a study of cytomegalovirus exposure and HLA in healthy donors. With 60 Vbeta and 13 Jbeta primers, the PCR was carried out. Sequencing used immunoSEQ multiplex PCR; TCRdb keeps in-frame clones, though not all of them. The sample consists of fewer than 200,000 clones, 87% of them appearing once. The sequenced material came from PBMCs. These receptors were taken from a boy aged 2 to 9 in good health and CMV-seronegative.

The genes are TRBV6-5 and TRBJ1-6; the D gene is possibly TRBD1 (5 bases). V gave up 2 bases and J gave up 9 bases, with 14 bases separating them. Germline-derived CDR1 and CDR2 are MNHEY and SVGAGI. The CDR3 covers 15 residues. Here the CDR3 DNA reads TGTGCCAGCAGTTACACAGGAAATAAAGGTTCACCCCTCCACTTT. Translated: CASSYTGNKGSPLHF.

This chain joins TRBV30 and TRBJ1-5; D unresolved. The germline CDR1 and CDR2 sequences are GTSNPN and SVGIG (reference sequence). The CDR3 runs 15 residues. Trimming took off 0 bases at V and 4 bases at J, with 13 bases between the two ends. CDR3 region: CAWSVRSSPNQPQHF. Written as DNA, the CDR3 is TGTGCCTGGAGTGTACGGTCATCCCCGAATCAGCCCCAGCATTTT.

The V gene is TRBV7-9, the J gene TRBJ1-3; D is ambiguous. With 5 bases removed from V and 3 bases from J, the gap between germline ends came to 14 bases. The CDR3 covers 15 residues. The germline V gene encodes CDR1 SEHNR and CDR2 FQNEAQ (reference sequence). CDR3 DNA sequence: TGTGCCAGCAGCCCCCGTCCGGGGTATGGAAACACCATATATTTT. It encodes CASSPRPGYGNTIYF. The full variable domain, completed using reference TRBV7-9 and TRBJ1-3, is DTGVSQNPRHKITKRGQNVTFRCDPISEHNRLYWYRQTLGQGPEFLTYFQNEAQLEKSRLLSDRFSAERPKGSFSTLEIQRTEQGDSAMYLCASSPRPGYGNTIYFGEGSWLTVV.

This clone appeared a single time. The junction differs from germline at one of its ends, possibly a read error. The J gene is TRBJ2-7, the V gene TRBV7-9, with 10 bases fitting TRBD2. Germline loops: CDR1 SEHNR, CDR2 FQNEAQ (reference sequence). The CDR3 has 15 residues. The CDR3 loop is CSSSSRTSGLYEQYF. The CDR3 DNA sequence: TGTTCCAGCAGCTCTCGGACTAGCGGACTCTACGAGCAGTACTTC.

The chain combines TRBV6-5 with TRBJ2-3, with TRBD2 matching 7 bases. Trimming at V came to 6 bases and at J to 3 bases, leaving 6 bases not matched to a gene. CDR1 MNHEY and CDR2 SVGAGI come from the germline V gene. The CDR3 covers 14 residues. CDR3 nucleotides: TGTGCCAGCAGACGCGGGGGAGCGACAGATACGCAGTATTTT. Amino acid sequence: CASRRGGATDTQYF.

This clone was seen once. V is TRBV5-6 and J is TRBJ2-2; D uncertain. The germline V and J ends were trimmed by 2 bases and 4 bases, with 21 bases remaining between them. In germline, CDR1 is SGHDT, CDR2 YYEEEE. There are 18 residues in the CDR3. Here the CDR3 DNA reads TGTGCCAGCAGCTTTCTGACAACCCTGGGCAGTATCACCGGGGAGCTGTTTTTT. It translates to CASSFLTTLGSITGELFF.

There are a few counts of this clone. V usage is TRBV28 and J usage is TRBJ2-6; 9 positions match TRBD1. The CDR3 covers 17 residues. Unmatched junction bases numbered 3, after V lost 1 base and J lost 2 bases. CDR1 and CDR2 from the germline V gene are MDHEN and SYDVKM. CDR3 amino acids: CASSLYTGGAGANVLTF. The CDR3 DNA reads TGTGCCAGCAGTTTATACACAGGGGGCGCTGGGGCCAACGTCCTGACTTTC.

The rearrangement links TRBV2 to TRBJ2-2, with a tentative D call TRBD2 (7 bases). Germline CDR1 SNHLY, CDR2 FYNNEI. V lost 10 bases and J lost 8, with 23 bases in between. The CDR3 totals 15 residues. The CDR3 DNA reads as TGTGCCACCCAAGAAGGGGGGGCCGGTTTGGGGGAGCTGTTTTTT. Amino acids: CATQEGGAGLGELFF. The variable domain in full, with the rest retrieved from reference TRBV2 and TRBJ2-2, is EPEVTQTPSHQVTQMGQEVILRCVPISNHLYFYWYRQILGQKVEFLVSFYNNEISEKSEIFDDQFSVERPDGSNFTLKIRSTKLEDSAMYFCATQEGGAGLGELFFGEGSRLTVL.